One sample yielded the 25 T cell receptor beta chains listed below, sequenced in a study of blood T cell repertoires in COVID-19. Generated by immunoSEQ multiplex PCR, the TCRdb table keeps only in-frame clones and is missing some. The sample contains more than 100,000 clones, about 80% of which appear only once. Sequenced input: PBMCs or T cells enriched from blood (not recorded which). These receptors all come from a man between 40 and 49 years old with acute COVID-19.

The sample holds one count of this clone. This chain connects TRBV4-2 to TRBJ1-5; maybe TRBD1 (6 bases). Germline values: CDR1 LGHNA, CDR2 YNFKEQ. Between the trimmed V and J ends, which lost 1 base and 4 bases, there was a span of 8 bases. The CDR3 runs to 14 residues. The CDR3 sequence is CASSQGTENQPQHF. The CDR3 DNA reads TGTGCCAGCAGCCAAGGGACAGAGAATCAGCCCCAGCATTTT.

The chain couples TRBV19 to TRBJ1-1; perhaps TRBD1 as D (5 bases). CDR3 size: 13 residues. The V and J ends lost 5 bases and 2 bases respectively, with 9 bases between them. CDR1 is LNHDA and CDR2 is SQIVND in the germline V gene (reference sequence). The chain's CDR3 is CASSAQGNTEAFF. In DNA, the CDR3 is TGTGCCAGTAGTGCCCAGGGAAACACTGAAGCTTTCTTT.

The chain has TRBV18 and TRBJ1-2; D uncertain. Germline CDR1 KGHSH, CDR2 LQKENI. With 2 bases removed from V and 2 bases from J, the gap between germline ends came to 12 bases. The CDR3 totals 15 residues. The CDR3 spells CASSPSGQLNYGYTF. In DNA form, the CDR3 reads TGTGCCAGCTCACCAAGCGGGCAGTTAAACTATGGCTACACCTTC.

This chain links TRBV24-1 with TRBJ2-5; perhaps TRBD2 as D (5 bases). Trimming stripped 4 bases from V and 3 bases from J, with 8 bases between. Germline loops: CDR1 KGHDR, CDR2 SFDVKD. This CDR3 is 13 amino acids long. The CDR3 spells CATSERTEETQYF. As DNA, the CDR3 is TGTGCCACCAGTGAACGGACTGAAGAGACCCAGTACTTC.

The chain couples TRBV6-6 to TRBJ1-3, with 9 positions matching TRBD1. With 5 bases clipped from V and 6 bases from J, the junction kept 5 bases outside the gene matches. The CDR3 totals 14 residues. Germline CDR1 is MNHNY and CDR2 is SVGAGI (reference sequence). In DNA form, the CDR3 reads TGTGCCAGCAGTACGGGACAGGGAACAAACACCATATATTTT. Its protein is CASSTGQGTNTIYF.

The chain carries TRBV7-3 and TRBJ1-1, with D possibly matching TRBD1 (5 bases). CDR1 and CDR2 (germline): SGHTA, FQGTGA. This CDR3 is built from 13 residues. V lost 5 bases and J lost 5, with 12 bases in between. This CDR3 is CASSTLGGTEAFF. The CDR3 DNA reads TGTGCCAGCAGCACCCTGGGGGGGACTGAAGCTTTCTTT. The full variable domain, in which reference TRBV7-3 and TRBJ1-1 provide the parts outside the CDR3, is GAGVSQTPSNKVTEKGKYVELRCDPISGHTALYWYRQSLGQGPEFLIYFQGTGAADDSGLPNDRFFAVRPEGSVSTLKIQRTERGDSAVYLCASSTLGGTEAFFGQGTRLTVV.

The chain uses TRBV13 and TRBJ1-1, with D perhaps matching TRBD1 (5 bases). The V gene's germline CDR1 is PRHDT and CDR2 FYEKMQ (reference sequence). The length of the CDR3 is 13 residues. V was trimmed by 5 bases and J by 7 bases, leaving 14 bases between them. In DNA form, the CDR3 reads TGTGCCAGCAGCAAGCTCGGGGGGGATGAAGCTTTCTTT. It yields the protein CASSKLGGDEAFF.

This clone was detected only a few times. The chain uses TRBV4-1 and TRBJ1-3; possibly TRBD1 for D (5 bases). The CDR3 is made up of 17 amino acids. Germline CDR1 MGHRA, CDR2 YSYEKL. V was pared by 0 bases and J by 4 bases, with 16 bases between. The CDR3 DNA is TGCGCCAGCAGCCAAGAAGAAGGGGTAACCGGGGGAAACACCATATATTTT. It specifies CASSQEEGVTGGNTIYF.

The chain joins TRBV28 to TRBJ1-1; TRBD1 might be the D (6 bases). Deletions cut 6 bases from V and 7 bases from J, with 21 bases between. This CDR3 spans 15 amino acids. Germline V lookup: CDR1 MDHEN, CDR2 SYDVKM. CDR3 region: CASSPSARGNLEAFF. In DNA form, the CDR3 reads TGTGCCAGCAGCCCCTCAGCCAGGGGAAATCTTGAAGCTTTCTTT.

The rearrangement joins TRBV9 to TRBJ2-5, with 13 bases aligning to TRBD2. The V segment lost 2 bases and the J segment 7 bases; nucleotides outside the gene matches: 8. CDR3 length: 16 residues. Germline loops: CDR1 SGDLS, CDR2 YYNGEE. The CDR3 DNA reads as TGTGCCAGCAGCGTGGAGGGGACTAGCGGGGTGGGGACCCAGTACTTC. This gives the protein CASSVEGTSGVGTQYF.

This clone was detected only a few times. The same CDR3 also results from other DNA sequences found in this sample. The chain is built from TRBV28 and TRBJ2-3; 8 nucleotides align to TRBD1. This CDR3 has 14 amino acids. Germline-derived CDR1 and CDR2 are MDHEN and SYDVKM. Trimming at V came to 4 bases and at J to 1 base, leaving 1 base not matched to a gene. CDR3 protein: CASSSGQGTDTQYF. The CDR3 bases are TGTGCCAGCAGTTCGGGACAGGGCACAGATACGCAGTATTTT.

The genes are TRBV28 and TRBJ2-1, with 10 nucleotides matching TRBD1. The CDR3 contains 18 residues. Per the germline V gene, CDR1 is MDHEN and CDR2 is SYDVKM. The trim removed 6 bases at V and 2 bases at J, leaving 13 bases unmatched. CDR3 residues: CASRTTGGGRLAYNEQFF. CDR3 bases: TGTGCCAGCAGAACGACAGGGGGCGGGAGACTGGCCTACAATGAGCAGTTCTTC.

The chain links TRBV27 to TRBJ2-2, with 8 bases that match TRBD2. The CDR3 spans 17 residues. Per the germline V gene, CDR1 is MNHEY and CDR2 is SMNVEV (reference sequence). The trim removed 5 bases at V and 4 bases at J, leaving 12 bases unmatched. Written as DNA, the CDR3 is TGTGCCAGCAGTCCCCTGGCCGGGAGGGCCTCCACCGGGGAGCTGTTTTTT. It codes for CASSPLAGRASTGELFF.

This clone showed up just a few times. The chain carries TRBV10-1 and TRBJ2-7; D gene ambiguous. V was trimmed by 7 bases and J by 3 bases, leaving 7 bases between them. The CDR3 extends over 11 amino acids. Germline CDR1 is WNHNN and CDR2 is SYGVQD (reference sequence). The chain's CDR3 is CASTNNYEQYF. The CDR3 bases are TGCGCCAGCACAAACAACTACGAGCAGTACTTC.

The CDR3 nucleotides are TGTGCCACCAGTGAAGGGACAGGGGGCGTTCAGCCCCAGCATTTT. This sequence encodes CATSEGTGGVQPQHF. V and J are TRBV24-1 and TRBJ1-5; 12 bases line up with TRBD1. CDR3 length equals 15 residues. V trimming: 4 bases; J trimming: 6 bases; junction bases outside the gene matches: 3. From germline, CDR1 is KGHDR and CDR2 SFDVKD.

This clone was detected only a few times. The chain joins TRBV11-2 to TRBJ2-7, with D possibly matching TRBD1 (5 bases). The CDR3 has 15 amino acids. Trimming left V 4 bases short and J 0 bases short, with 13 bases between. Germline V gene lookup returns CDR1 SGHAT and CDR2 FQNNGV. The CDR3 bases are TGTGCCAGCAGCTCGACAGTTTGGAGCTCCTACGAGCAGTACTTC. Amino acids: CASSSTVWSSYEQYF.

This clone was seen a handful of times. This chain links TRBV6-5 with TRBJ2-5, with a weak D call TRBD1 (5 bases). This CDR3 contains 13 residues. V gave up 2 bases and J gave up 2 bases, with 6 bases separating them. Germline V lookup: CDR1 MNHEY, CDR2 SVGAGI. The CDR3 coding sequence is TGTGCCAGCAGTTACCAGGGTCAAGAGACCCAGTACTTC. Its protein product is CASSYQGQETQYF.

The V call is TRBV7-8, the J call TRBJ1-5, with 8 bases fitting TRBD1. The CDR3 is 14 residues long. Per the germline V gene, CDR1 is SGHVS and CDR2 is FQNEAQ. Trimming took 7 bases from V and 6 from J; bases not matched to a gene: 8. The CDR3 is CASTPGGRAQPQHF. For the CDR3, the DNA is TGTGCCAGCACCCCAGGGGGCAGGGCTCAGCCCCAGCATTTT.

J is TRBJ2-1 and V is TRBV19; TRBD2 agrees at 12 bases. The junction had 5 bases not matched to a gene; V was cut back by 5 bases and J by 3 bases. Germline V gene lookup returns CDR1 LNHDA and CDR2 SQIVND (reference sequence). This CDR3 spans 16 amino acids. The CDR3 DNA is TGTGCCAGTAGTGTAAGACTAGCGGGAGACTACAATGAGCAGTTCTTC. This gives the protein CASSVRLAGDYNEQFF.

Only one count was recorded for this clone. The rearrangement joins TRBV11-2 to TRBJ1-2; a weak D match, TRBD1 (5 bases). Germline V gene lookup returns CDR1 SGHAT and CDR2 FQNNGV. The CDR3 length is 13 residues. V lost 7 bases to trimming and J lost 4 bases, with 13 bases between them. CDR3 sequence reads: CASTLGGTYGYTF. The CDR3, as DNA: TGTGCCAGCACGCTGGGGGGGACCTATGGCTACACCTTC.

CDR3 bases: TGTGCCAGCAGCGTAGCCACTAGCGGGAGGGAGACCCAGTACTTC. Protein: CASSVATSGRETQYF. This chain joins TRBV9 and TRBJ2-5; 12 bases match TRBD2. Germline CDR1 and CDR2: SGDLS and YYNGEE. The CDR3 is 15 amino acids. V lost 0 bases, J lost 5 bases, and 2 bases stayed unmatched. Combining the CDR3 with reference TRBV9 and TRBJ2-5 gives the whole variable domain DSGVTQTPKHLITATGQRVTLRCSPRSGDLSVYWYQQSLDQGLQFLIQYYNGEERAKGNILERFSAQQFPDLHSELNLSSLELGDSALYFCASSVATSGRETQYFGPGTRLLVL.

V is TRBV7-9 and J is TRBJ1-1; the D gene is possibly TRBD1 (5 bases). V was cut by 5 bases and J by 0 bases, with 7 bases left in between. From germline, CDR1 is SEHNR and CDR2 FQNEAQ (reference sequence). The CDR3 is 13 residues long. CDR3 sequence: CASSADMNTEAFF. As DNA, the CDR3 is TGTGCCAGCAGCGCGGACATGAACACTGAAGCTTTCTTT.

The J gene is TRBJ1-6, the V gene TRBV2, with a tentative D call TRBD1 (6 bases). The CDR3 is made up of 16 amino acids. Germline CDR1 reads SNHLY; CDR2 reads FYNNEI. The V end lost 3 bases, the J end lost 5 bases, and 14 bases lay between the germline ends. CDR3 coding DNA: TGTGCCAGCAGTGACGTGGTAGGGGGTAATAATTCACCCCTCCACTTT. This codes for CASSDVVGGNNSPLHF.

The rearrangement links TRBV6-5 to TRBJ2-1; 8 bases align to TRBD1. The CDR3 has 15 amino acids. The germline V gene has CDR1 MNHEY and CDR2 SVGAGI. Germline trimming cut 2 bases from V and 4 bases from J; bases unmatched to any gene: 4. The CDR3 sequence is CASSYGGQEYNEQFF. DNA for the CDR3: TGTGCCAGCAGTTACGGGGGACAGGAGTACAATGAGCAGTTCTTC.

In DNA form, the CDR3 reads TGTGCCAGTAGCCCCCGGGACAAGTCCTACGAGCAGTACTTC. This encodes CASSPRDKSYEQYF. This chain uses TRBV19 with TRBJ2-7; D is possibly TRBD1 (6 bases). The CDR3 totals 14 residues. The V gene lost 6 bases and the J gene lost 1 base, with 13 bases spanning the gap. CDR1 and CDR2 from the germline V gene are LNHDA and SQIVND (reference sequence).